A single sample gave rise to the 16 T cell receptor beta chains below, sequenced in a study of T cell clonality in common variable immunodeficiency. The protocol was immunoSEQ multiplex PCR, while the TCRdb copy is restricted to in-frame clones and leaves out a portion. Recorded here are roughly 55,000 clones, with no singletons, and the ten leading clones hold 5.4%. The sequencing input was peripheral blood mononuclear cells. The receptors derive from a person aged 18 to 75 in good health.

This clone occurred many times. The sequenced fragment ends 3 residues before the CDR3 boundary, so the rest is inferred from the germline J gene. The V call is TRBV13, the J call TRBJ2-7, with 11 nucleotides matching TRBD2. In germline, CDR1 is PRHDT, CDR2 FYEKMQ (reference sequence). The CDR3 totals 14 residues. V dropped 5 bases and J dropped 4; count of bases not matched to a gene: 4. The CDR3 spells CASSRGLAEYEQYF. The covered CDR3 bases are TGTGCCAGCAGCCGGGGACTAGCGGAGTACGAG.

This clone came up many times. The read terminates 3 residues before the CDR3 end, so the remaining end is supplied by the germline J gene. J is TRBJ1-1 and V is TRBV5-1; D is unresolved. Germline CDR1 SGHRS, CDR2 YFSETQ. The CDR3 has 12 amino acids. The ends were cut back, 5 bases at V and 1 base at J, with 6 bases in the middle. The CDR3 DNA, read in part, is TGCGCCAGCAGGGAGGGGAACACTGAA. Translating it yields CASREGNTE. The full CDR3 is CASREGNTEAFF.

This clone was observed many times. The read stops 3 residues short of the end of the CDR3; the missing end is completed from the germline J gene. This chain uses TRBV19 with TRBJ1-3; a weak D match, TRBD1 (6 bases). This CDR3 comprises 16 residues. Germline V gene sequence: CDR1 LNHDA, CDR2 SQIVND (reference sequence). V lost 3 bases to trimming and J lost 2 bases, with 14 bases between them. The CDR3 DNA, read in part, is TGTGCCAGTAGTATGGCCGGACAGCTTGCTGGAAACACC. Translation: CASSMAGQLAGNT. The CDR3 as a whole reads CASSMAGQLAGNTIYF.

This clone was observed many times. The read terminates 3 residues before the CDR3 end, so the remaining end is supplied by the germline J gene. J is TRBJ2-7 and V is TRBV19, with a tentative D call TRBD2 (5 bases). Trimming took off 8 bases at V and 6 bases at J, with 23 bases between the two ends. The CDR3 totals 15 residues. The germline V gene encodes CDR1 LNHDA and CDR2 SQIVND (reference sequence). The CDR3 bases that were read are TGTGCCAGTGCCTCTACTAGTGTCGCTTCGACCGAG. Translating gives CASASTSVASTE. The whole CDR3 region reads CASASTSVASTEQYF.

This clone has at least ten counts. The observed sequence ends 3 residues before the CDR3 terminus, with the missing tail filled in from the germline J gene. The chain links TRBV4-2 to TRBJ2-7, with 7 bases aligning to TRBD1. The germline V gene has CDR1 LGHNA and CDR2 YNFKEQ. With 2 bases clipped from V and 0 bases from J, the junction kept 7 bases outside the gene matches. The CDR3 has 16 residues. The DNA read from the CDR3 is TGTGCCAGCAGCCAATATTACCGGGACAGCTCCTACGAG. Its protein is CASSQYYRDSSYE. The whole CDR3 reads CASSQYYRDSSYEQYF.

This clone has a count of ten or more. The sequenced fragment ends 3 residues before the CDR3 boundary, so the rest is inferred from the germline J gene. V and J are TRBV20-1 and TRBJ2-3; D uncertain. The germline CDR1 and CDR2 sequences are DFQATT and SNEGSKA (reference sequence). This CDR3 spans 17 amino acids. Trimming removed 0 bases at V and 2 bases at J, with 18 bases between. CDR3 DNA (partial): TGCAGTGCTAGAGATGCCGATTACCAGACTTCCACAGATACG. This sequence encodes CSARDADYQTSTDT. Given in full, the CDR3 is CSARDADYQTSTDTQYF.

The sample holds many counts of this clone. The CDR3 goes on 3 residues after the read ends, and that part is filled in from the germline J gene. The V call is TRBV20-1, the J call TRBJ1-5; TRBD1 is a possible D gene (5 bases). V lost 1 base, J lost 4 bases, and 11 bases lay in between. The CDR3 has 14 residues. In germline, CDR1 is DFQATT, CDR2 SNEGSKA (reference sequence). CDR3 bases read: TGCAGTGCTAGAGCTACTGGGGGGAATCAGCCC. This codes for CSARATGGNQP. The complete CDR3 reads CSARATGGNQPQHF.

This clone was seen a handful of times. The read terminates 3 residues ahead of where the CDR3 ends, so the germline J gene completes it. The chain carries TRBV19 and TRBJ2-3, with D perhaps TRBD2 (6 bases). The germline V gene has CDR1 LNHDA and CDR2 SQIVND (reference sequence). The CDR3 totals 15 residues. V was trimmed by 6 bases and J by 2 bases, leaving 15 bases between them. The CDR3 loop is CASRVSGPLTDTQYF. The covered CDR3 bases are TGTGCCAGTAGGGTGAGCGGGCCTCTCACAGATACG.

This clone showed up many times. The CDR3 here is CSARDPGLAEAYNEQFF. The DNA read from the CDR3 is TGCAGTGCTAGAGATCCCGGACTAGCGGAGGCCTACAATGAG. The chain has TRBV20-1 and TRBJ2-1; 10 nucleotides agree with TRBD2. The sequence runs out 3 residues before the end of the CDR3; the remainder is reconstructed from the germline J gene. This CDR3 region has 17 residues. From germline, CDR1 is DFQATT and CDR2 SNEGSKA (reference sequence). With V trimmed by 0 bases and J by 2 bases, 7 bases remained unmatched.

This clone is termed medium-sized. The read ends 3 residues early relative to the CDR3; the germline J gene fills the gap. The J gene is TRBJ2-7, the V gene TRBV6-1; 8 bases are a match to TRBD2. The CDR3 sequence is 16 residues long. V trimming: 2 bases; J trimming: 2 bases; junction bases outside the gene matches: 8. The V gene's germline CDR1 is MNHNS and CDR2 SASEGT. CDR3 sequence: CASSEFRTSNTYEQYF. Partial CDR3 DNA: TGTGCCAGCAGTGAATTCAGGACTAGCAACACCTACGAG.

This clone occurred many times. The CDR3 is cut off 3 residues early in the read; its end comes from the germline J gene. The rearrangement links TRBV4-2 to TRBJ1-4, with 7 nucleotides matching TRBD1. Germline V CDR1 and CDR2: LGHNA, YNFKEQ. The junction had 2 bases not matched to a gene; V was cut back by 1 base and J by 3 bases. This CDR3 is built from 15 residues. CDR3 amino acids: CASSQAGQPNEKLFF. CDR3 DNA, as far as it was read: TGTGCCAGCAGCCAAGCGGGACAGCCTAATGAAAAA.

Ten or more counts support this clone. The read ends 3 residues before the CDR3 terminus; that terminus is restored from the germline J gene. V usage is TRBV29-1 and J usage is TRBJ2-1; TRBD1 might be the D (6 bases). CDR1 and CDR2 (germline): SQVTM, ANQGSEA. The V and J ends lost 1 base and 2 bases respectively, with 15 bases between them. CDR3 size: 16 residues. The chain's CDR3 is CSVEGEPGHPYNEQFF. Incomplete CDR3 DNA: TGCAGCGTTGAAGGGGAACCGGGACACCCCTACAATGAG.

This clone has at least ten counts. The read halts 3 residues ahead of the CDR3 end, with the missing end drawn from the germline J gene. V is TRBV14 and J is TRBJ2-5; perhaps TRBD1 as D (5 bases). The CDR3 is 14 residues long. V was trimmed by 4 bases and J by 5 bases, leaving 14 bases between them. Germline lookup yields CDR1 SGHDN and CDR2 FVKESK. CDR3 bases read: TGTGCCAGCAGCCGCCTGGCAGGGCCGGAGACC. Amino acids: CASSRLAGPET. The CDR3, in full, reads CASSRLAGPETQYF.

This clone showed up many times. The sequenced fragment ends 3 residues before the CDR3 boundary, so the rest is inferred from the germline J gene. V is TRBV23-1 and J is TRBJ2-3; 9 positions match TRBD2. TRBV23-1 is filed as an ORF, its function uncertain. This CDR3 spans 16 amino acids. With 7 bases clipped from V and 2 bases from J, the junction kept 10 bases outside the gene matches. The chain's CDR3 is CASTPPGTSYTDTQYF. The covered CDR3 bases are TGCGCCAGCACCCCTCCCGGGACTAGCTACACAGATACG.

This clone appeared many times. The sequenced fragment ends 3 residues before the CDR3 boundary, so the rest is inferred from the germline J gene. The chain has TRBV5-1 and TRBJ1-1; the D gene is possibly TRBD1 (6 bases). The CDR3 covers 14 residues. The V and J ends lost 3 bases and 2 bases respectively, with 11 bases between them. CDR1 and CDR2 from the germline V gene are SGHRS and YFSETQ. The covered CDR3 bases are TGCGCCAGCAGCTCCGACAGGCTCAACACTGAA. This sequence encodes CASSSDRLNTE. The entire CDR3 reads CASSSDRLNTEAFF. Filled out from reference TRBV5-1 and TRBJ1-1, the complete variable domain reads KAGVTQTPRYLIKTRGQQVTLSCSPISGHRSVSWYQQTPGQGLQFLFEYFSETQRNKGNFPGRFSGRQFSNSRSEMNVSTLELGDSALYLCASSSDRLNTEAFFGQGTRLTVV.

This clone was observed many times. Read sequence stops 3 residues before the CDR3 end, and the germline J gene provides the missing end. V usage is TRBV15 and J usage is TRBJ1-1, with 7 nucleotides matching TRBD1. CDR1 is LNHNV and CDR2 is YYDKDF in the germline V gene (reference sequence). J gave up 4 bases and V 2 bases, and 7 bases lay outside the gene matches. CDR3 length: 15 residues. Incomplete CDR3 DNA: TGTGCCACCAGCAGAAACAGGGGCTTAGGCACTGAA. As protein: CATSRNRGLGTE. The entire CDR3 protein is CATSRNRGLGTEAFF.